The sequence of this TCR beta chain was determined in a study of blood T cell repertoires in COVID-19. This CDR3 is 12 amino acids long. Trimming removed 2 bases at V and 4 bases at J, with 6 bases between. In germline, CDR1 is SGHRS, CDR2 YFSETQ. Methods used by the authors: For nucleated cells, counts were estimated from reference gene primer amplification. Repertoires were generated with immunoSEQ multiplex PCR, while TCRdb's copy carries only in-frame clones and drops some. V, J and clone size are those of that table, while D and trimming were read from the DNA. The profile shows about 120,000 clones, under 90% of them singletons.

The clonotype comes from an older woman with acute or convalescent COVID-19. Sequencing input: peripheral blood. J is TRBJ1-2 and V is TRBV5-1; unclear D gene. CDR3 loop: CASSLNSYGYTF. CDR3 nucleotides: TGCGCCAGCAGCTTAAACAGCTATGGCTACACCTTC.